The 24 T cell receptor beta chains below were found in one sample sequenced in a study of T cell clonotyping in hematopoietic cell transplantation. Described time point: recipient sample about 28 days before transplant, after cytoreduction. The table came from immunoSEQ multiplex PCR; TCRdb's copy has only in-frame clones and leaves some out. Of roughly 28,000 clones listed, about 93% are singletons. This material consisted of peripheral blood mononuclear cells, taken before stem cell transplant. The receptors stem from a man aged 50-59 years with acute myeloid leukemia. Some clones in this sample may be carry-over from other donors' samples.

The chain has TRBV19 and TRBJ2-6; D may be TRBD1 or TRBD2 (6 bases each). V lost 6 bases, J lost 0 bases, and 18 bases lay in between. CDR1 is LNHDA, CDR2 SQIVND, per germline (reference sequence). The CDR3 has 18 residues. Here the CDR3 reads CASSRGGPSSSGANVLTF. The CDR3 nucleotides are TGTGCCAGTAGCCGAGGGGGGCCTTCGAGCTCTGGGGCCAACGTCCTGACTTTC.

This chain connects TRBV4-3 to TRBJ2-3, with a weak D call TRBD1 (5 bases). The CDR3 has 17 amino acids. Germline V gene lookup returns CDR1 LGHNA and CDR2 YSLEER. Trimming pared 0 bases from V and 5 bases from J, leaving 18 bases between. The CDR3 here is CASSQDRIGFQGDTQYF. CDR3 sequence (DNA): TGCGCCAGCAGCCAAGATAGAATCGGGTTTCAGGGAGATACGCAGTATTTT.

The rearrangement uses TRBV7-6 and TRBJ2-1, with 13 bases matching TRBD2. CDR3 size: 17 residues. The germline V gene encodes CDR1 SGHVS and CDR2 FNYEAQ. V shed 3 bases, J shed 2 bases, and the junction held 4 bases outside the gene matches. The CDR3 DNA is TGTGCCAGCAGCTTGACTAGCGGGAGGAAAACCTACAATGAGCAGTTCTTC. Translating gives CASSLTSGRKTYNEQFF.

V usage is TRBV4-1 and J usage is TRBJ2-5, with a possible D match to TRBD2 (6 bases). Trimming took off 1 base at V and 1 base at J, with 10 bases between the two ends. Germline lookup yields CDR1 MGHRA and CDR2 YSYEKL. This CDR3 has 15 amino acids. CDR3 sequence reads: CASSQVGLTQETQYF. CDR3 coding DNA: TGCGCCAGCAGCCAAGTGGGACTGACCCAAGAGACCCAGTACTTC.

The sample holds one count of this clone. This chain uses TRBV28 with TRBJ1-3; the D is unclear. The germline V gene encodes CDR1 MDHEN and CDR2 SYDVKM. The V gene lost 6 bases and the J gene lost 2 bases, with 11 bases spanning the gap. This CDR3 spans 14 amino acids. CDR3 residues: CASRPTVPGNTIYF. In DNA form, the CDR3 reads TGTGCCAGCAGACCCACGGTTCCTGGAAACACCATATATTTT.

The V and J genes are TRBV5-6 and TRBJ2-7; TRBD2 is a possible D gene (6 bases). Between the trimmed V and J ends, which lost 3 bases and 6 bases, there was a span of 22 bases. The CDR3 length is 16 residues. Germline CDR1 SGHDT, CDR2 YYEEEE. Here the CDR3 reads CASSSGTVPFGGEQYF. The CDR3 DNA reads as TGTGCCAGCAGCTCCGGGACGGTGCCCTTCGGGGGCGAGCAGTACTTC.

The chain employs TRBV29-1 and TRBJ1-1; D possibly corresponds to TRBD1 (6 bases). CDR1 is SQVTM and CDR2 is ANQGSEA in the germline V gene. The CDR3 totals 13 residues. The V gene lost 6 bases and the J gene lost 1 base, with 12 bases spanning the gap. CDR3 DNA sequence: TGCAGCGTAGCAGACAGGCGGAACACTGAAGCTTTCTTT. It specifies CSVADRRNTEAFF.

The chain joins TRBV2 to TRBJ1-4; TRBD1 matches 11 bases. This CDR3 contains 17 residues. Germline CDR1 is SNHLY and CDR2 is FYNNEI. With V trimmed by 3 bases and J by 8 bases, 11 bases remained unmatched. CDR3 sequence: CASSEGQGVLPSEKLFF. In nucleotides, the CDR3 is TGTGCCAGCAGTGAGGGACAGGGGGTACTGCCGAGCGAAAAACTGTTTTTT. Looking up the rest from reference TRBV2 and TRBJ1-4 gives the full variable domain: EPEVTQTPSHQVTQMGQEVILRCVPISNHLYFYWYRQILGQKVEFLVSFYNNEISEKSEIFDDQFSVERPDGSNFTLKIRSTKLEDSAMYFCASSEGQGVLPSEKLFFGSGTQLSVL.

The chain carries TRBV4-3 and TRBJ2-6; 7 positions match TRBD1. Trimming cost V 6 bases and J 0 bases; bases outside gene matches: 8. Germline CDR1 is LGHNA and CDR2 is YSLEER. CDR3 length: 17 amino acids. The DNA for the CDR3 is TGCGCCAGCAGAGAGGGGACAGCCATCTCTGGGGCCAACGTCCTGACTTTC. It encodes CASREGTAISGANVLTF.

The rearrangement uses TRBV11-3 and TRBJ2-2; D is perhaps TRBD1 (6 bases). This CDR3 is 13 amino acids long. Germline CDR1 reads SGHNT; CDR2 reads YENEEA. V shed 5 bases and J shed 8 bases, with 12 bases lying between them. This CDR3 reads CASSPRRGGELFF. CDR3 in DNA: TGTGCCAGCAGCCCAAGAAGGGGGGGGGAGCTGTTTTTT. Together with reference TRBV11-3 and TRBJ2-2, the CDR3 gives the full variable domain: EAGVVQSPRYKIIEKKQPVAFWCNPISGHNTLYWYLQNLGQGPELLIRYENEEAVDDSQLPKDRFSAERLKGVDSTLKIQPAELGDSAVYLCASSPRRGGELFFGEGSRLTVL.

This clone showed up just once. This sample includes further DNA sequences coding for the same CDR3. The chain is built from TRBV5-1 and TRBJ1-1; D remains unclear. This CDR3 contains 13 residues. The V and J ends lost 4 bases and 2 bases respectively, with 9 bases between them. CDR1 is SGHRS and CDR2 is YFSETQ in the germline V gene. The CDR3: CASSLEVNTEAFF. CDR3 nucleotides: TGCGCCAGCAGCCTGGAGGTAAACACTGAAGCTTTCTTT.

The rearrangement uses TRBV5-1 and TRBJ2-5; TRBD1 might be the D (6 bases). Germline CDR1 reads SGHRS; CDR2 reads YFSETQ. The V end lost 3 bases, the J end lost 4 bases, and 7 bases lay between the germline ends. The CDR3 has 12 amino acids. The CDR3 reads CASSSDRETQYF. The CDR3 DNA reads TGCGCCAGCAGCTCGGACAGAGAGACCCAGTACTTC.

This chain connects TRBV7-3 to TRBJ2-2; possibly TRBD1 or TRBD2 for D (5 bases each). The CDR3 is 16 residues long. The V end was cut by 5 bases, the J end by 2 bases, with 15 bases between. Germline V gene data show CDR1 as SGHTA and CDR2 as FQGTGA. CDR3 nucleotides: TGTGCCAGCAGCCAATTGGGACCCCGAAACACCGGGGAGCTGTTTTTT. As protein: CASSQLGPRNTGELFF.

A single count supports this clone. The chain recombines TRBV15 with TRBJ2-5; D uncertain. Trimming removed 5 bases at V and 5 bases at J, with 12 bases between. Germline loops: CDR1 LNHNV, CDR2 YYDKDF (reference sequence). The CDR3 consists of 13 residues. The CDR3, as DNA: TGTGCCACCAGCGGGCGTATGCGGGAGACCCAGTACTTC. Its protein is CATSGRMRETQYF. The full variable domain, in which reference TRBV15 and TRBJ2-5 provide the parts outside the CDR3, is DAMVIQNPRYQVTQFGKPVTLSCSQTLNHNVMYWYQQKSSQAPKLLFHYYDKDFNNEADTPDNFQSRRPNTSFCFLDIRSPGLGDTAMYLCATSGRMRETQYFGPGTRLLVL.

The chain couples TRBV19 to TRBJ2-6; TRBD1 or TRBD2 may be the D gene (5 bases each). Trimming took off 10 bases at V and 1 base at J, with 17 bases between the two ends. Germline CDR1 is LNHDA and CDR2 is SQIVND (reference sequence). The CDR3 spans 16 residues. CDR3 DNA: TGTGCCACATCCAGGGAGTATTCGTCTGGGGCCAACGTCCTGACTTTC. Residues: CATSREYSSGANVLTF.

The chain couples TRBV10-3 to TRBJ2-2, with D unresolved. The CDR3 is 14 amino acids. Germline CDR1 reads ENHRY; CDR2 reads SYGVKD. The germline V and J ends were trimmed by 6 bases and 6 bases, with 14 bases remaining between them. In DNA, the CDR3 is TGTGCCATCAGGGCGACGAATCGCGCCGGGGAGCTGTTTTTT. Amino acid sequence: CAIRATNRAGELFF.

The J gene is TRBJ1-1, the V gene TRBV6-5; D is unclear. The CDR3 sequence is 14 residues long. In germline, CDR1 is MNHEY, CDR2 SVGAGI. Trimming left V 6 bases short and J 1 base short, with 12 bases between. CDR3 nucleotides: TGTGCCAGCAGCCGATTTTTGGAGAACACTGAAGCTTTCTTT. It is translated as CASSRFLENTEAFF.

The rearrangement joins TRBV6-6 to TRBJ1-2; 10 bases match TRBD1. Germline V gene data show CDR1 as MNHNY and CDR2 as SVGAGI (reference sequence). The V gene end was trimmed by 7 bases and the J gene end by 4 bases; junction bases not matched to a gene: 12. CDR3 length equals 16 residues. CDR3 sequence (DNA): TGTGCCAGCATCCGCTCGGGACAGGGGCCCTCCTATGGCTACACCTTC. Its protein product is CASIRSGQGPSYGYTF.

The CDR3: CASSMGLAGDREQFF. CDR3 DNA: TGTGCCAGCAGCATGGGACTAGCGGGAGATCGTGAGCAGTTCTTC. The chain combines TRBV5-6 with TRBJ2-1; TRBD2 matches 14 bases. Germline values: CDR1 SGHDT, CDR2 YYEEEE. Germline trimming cut 4 bases from V and 9 bases from J; bases unmatched to any gene: 6. The CDR3 extends over 15 amino acids.

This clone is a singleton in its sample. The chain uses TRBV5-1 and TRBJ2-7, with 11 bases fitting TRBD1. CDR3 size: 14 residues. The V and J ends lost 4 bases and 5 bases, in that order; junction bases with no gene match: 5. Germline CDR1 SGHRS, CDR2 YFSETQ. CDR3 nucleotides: TGCGCCAGCAGCCCACGGACAGGGGGCAACGAGCAGTACTTC. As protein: CASSPRTGGNEQYF.

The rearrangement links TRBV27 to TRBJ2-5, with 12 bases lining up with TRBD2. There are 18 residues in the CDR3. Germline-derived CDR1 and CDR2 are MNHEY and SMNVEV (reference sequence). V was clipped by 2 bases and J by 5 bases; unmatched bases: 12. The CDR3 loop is CASSLIRSSGRAVETQYF. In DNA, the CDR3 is TGTGCCAGCAGTTTAATCCGGTCTAGCGGGAGGGCCGTGGAGACCCAGTACTTC.

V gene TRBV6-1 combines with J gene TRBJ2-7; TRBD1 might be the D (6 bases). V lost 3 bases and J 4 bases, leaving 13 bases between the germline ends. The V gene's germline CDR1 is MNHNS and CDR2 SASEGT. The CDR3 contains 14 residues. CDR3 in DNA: TGTGCCAGCAGTGATCAAAGGGGGTCTTACGAGCAGTACTTC. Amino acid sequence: CASSDQRGSYEQYF.

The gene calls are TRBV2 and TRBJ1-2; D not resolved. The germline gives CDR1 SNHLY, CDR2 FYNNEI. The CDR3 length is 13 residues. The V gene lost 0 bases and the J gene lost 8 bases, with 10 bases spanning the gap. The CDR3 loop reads CASSEASVGGYTF. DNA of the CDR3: TGTGCCAGCAGTGAAGCGTCCGTGGGAGGCTACACCTTC.

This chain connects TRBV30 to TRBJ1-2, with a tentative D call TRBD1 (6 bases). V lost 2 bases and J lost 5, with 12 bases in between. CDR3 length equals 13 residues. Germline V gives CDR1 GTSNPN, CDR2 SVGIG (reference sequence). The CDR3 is CAWSRDRPYGYTF. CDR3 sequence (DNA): TGTGCCTGGAGTAGAGACAGGCCTTATGGCTACACCTTC. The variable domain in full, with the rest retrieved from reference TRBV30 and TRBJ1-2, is SQTIHQWPATLVQPVGSPLSLECTVEGTSNPNLYWYRQAAGRGLQLLFYSVGIGQISSEVPQNLSASRPQDRQFILSSKKLLLSDSGFYLCAWSRDRPYGYTFGSGTRLTVV.